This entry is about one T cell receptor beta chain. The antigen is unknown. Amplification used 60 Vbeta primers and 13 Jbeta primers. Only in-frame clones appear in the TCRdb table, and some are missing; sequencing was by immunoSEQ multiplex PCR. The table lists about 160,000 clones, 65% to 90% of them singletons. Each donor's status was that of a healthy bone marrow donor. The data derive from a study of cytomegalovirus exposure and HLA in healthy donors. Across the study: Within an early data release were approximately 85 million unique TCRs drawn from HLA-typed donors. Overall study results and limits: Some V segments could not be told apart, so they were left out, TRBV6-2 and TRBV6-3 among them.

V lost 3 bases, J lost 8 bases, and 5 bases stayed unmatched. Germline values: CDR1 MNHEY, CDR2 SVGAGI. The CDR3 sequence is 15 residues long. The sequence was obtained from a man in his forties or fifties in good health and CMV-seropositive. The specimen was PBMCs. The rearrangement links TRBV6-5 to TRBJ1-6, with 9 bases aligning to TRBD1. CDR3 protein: CASSYRGQGDSPLHF. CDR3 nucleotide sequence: TGTGCCAGCAGTTATAGGGGACAGGGAGATTCACCCCTCCACTTT.